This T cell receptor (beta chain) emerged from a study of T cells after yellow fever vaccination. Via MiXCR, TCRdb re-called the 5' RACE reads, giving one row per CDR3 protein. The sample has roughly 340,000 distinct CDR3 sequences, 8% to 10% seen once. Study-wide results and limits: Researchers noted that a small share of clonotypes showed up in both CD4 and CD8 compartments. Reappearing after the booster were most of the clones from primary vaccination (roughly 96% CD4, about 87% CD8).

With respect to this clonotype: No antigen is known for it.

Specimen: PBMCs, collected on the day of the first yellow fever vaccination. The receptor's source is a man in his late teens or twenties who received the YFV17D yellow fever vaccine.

Written as DNA, the CDR3 is TGTGCCAGCAGCTTGTATGGGGGGAGCGCTAGCACAGATACGCAGTATTTT. It translates to CASSLYGGSASTDTQYF. The rearrangement joins TRBV5-5 to TRBJ2-3; a possible D gene is TRBD2 (6 bases). The CDR3 length is 17 residues. V was pared by 1 base and J by 0 bases, with 15 bases between. The germline gives CDR1 SGHKS, CDR2 YYEKEE (reference sequence).